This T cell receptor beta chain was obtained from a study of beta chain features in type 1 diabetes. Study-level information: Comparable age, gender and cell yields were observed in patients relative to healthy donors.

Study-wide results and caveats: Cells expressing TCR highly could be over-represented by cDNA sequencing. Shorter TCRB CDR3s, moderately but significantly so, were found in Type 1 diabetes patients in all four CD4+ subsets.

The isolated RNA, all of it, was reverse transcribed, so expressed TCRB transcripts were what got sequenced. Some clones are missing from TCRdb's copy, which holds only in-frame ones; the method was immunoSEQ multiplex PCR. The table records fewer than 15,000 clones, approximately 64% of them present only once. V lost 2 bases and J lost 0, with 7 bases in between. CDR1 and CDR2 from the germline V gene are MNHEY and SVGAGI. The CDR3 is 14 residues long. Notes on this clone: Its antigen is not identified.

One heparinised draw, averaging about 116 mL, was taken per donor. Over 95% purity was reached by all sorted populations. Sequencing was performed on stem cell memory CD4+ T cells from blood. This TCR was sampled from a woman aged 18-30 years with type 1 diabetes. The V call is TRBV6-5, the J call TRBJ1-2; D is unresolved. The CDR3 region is CASSYLSANYGYTF. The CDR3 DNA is TGTGCCAGCAGTTACCTCAGCGCTAACTATGGCTACACCTTC.